In this sample, the clone carrying this TCR beta chain turned up once. Antigen specificity is unknown. The sample originates from a study of PD-1 blockade in classical Hodgkin lymphoma. Using immunoSEQ multiplex PCR, the repertoire was profiled, and TCRdb retains in-frame clones only, with some absent. Seen here are 40,000 to 45,000 clones, 76% observed once, and the top ten hold about a fifth. Study-level results: Complete responders showed a baseline diversity that resembled the diversity of newly diagnosed patients. Individuals initiating nivolumab under 1 year after ASCT were excluded. Diminished baseline TCR diversity has been reported in newly diagnosed patients relative to healthy donors.

Each and every patient relapsed after autologous stem cell transplantation, and patients got differing brentuximab vedotin exposure. V gave up 2 bases and J gave up 0 bases, with 14 bases separating them. Germline CDR1 reads SQVTM; CDR2 reads ANQGSEA. This CDR3 is built from 15 residues. The origin of this receptor is a human donor with classical Hodgkin lymphoma. The sequences come from peripheral blood mononuclear cells (PBMCs), collected at baseline. The chain links TRBV29-1 to TRBJ2-7; D might be TRBD1 (6 bases). The chain's CDR3 is CSVERPRGSSYEQYF. As DNA, the CDR3 is TGCAGCGTTGAACGCCCTAGGGGGAGCTCCTACGAGCAGTACTTC.